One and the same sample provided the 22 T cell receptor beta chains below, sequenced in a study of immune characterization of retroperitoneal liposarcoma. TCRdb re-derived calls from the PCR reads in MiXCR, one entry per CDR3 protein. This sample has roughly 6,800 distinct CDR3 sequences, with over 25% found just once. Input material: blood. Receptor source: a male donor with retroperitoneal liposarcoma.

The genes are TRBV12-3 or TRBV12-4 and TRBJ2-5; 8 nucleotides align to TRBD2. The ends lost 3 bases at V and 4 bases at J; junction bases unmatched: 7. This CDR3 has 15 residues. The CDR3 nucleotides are TGTGCCAGCAGTTTTGGGTCGGGGGGGGGAGAGACCCAGTACTTC. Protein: CASSFGSGGGETQYF.

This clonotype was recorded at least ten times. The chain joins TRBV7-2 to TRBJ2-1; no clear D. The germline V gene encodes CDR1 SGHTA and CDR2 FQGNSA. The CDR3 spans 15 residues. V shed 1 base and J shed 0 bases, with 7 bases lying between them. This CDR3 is CASSLVPHSYNEQFF. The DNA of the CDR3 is TGTGCCAGCAGCTTAGTGCCTCACTCCTACAATGAGCAGTTCTTC.

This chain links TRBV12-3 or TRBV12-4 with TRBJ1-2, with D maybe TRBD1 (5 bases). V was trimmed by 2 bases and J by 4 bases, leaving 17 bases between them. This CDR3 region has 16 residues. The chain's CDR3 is CASSLTVLRGSYGYTF. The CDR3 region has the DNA TGTGCCAGCAGTTTAACGGTTCTTAGGGGTTCCTATGGCTACACCTTC.

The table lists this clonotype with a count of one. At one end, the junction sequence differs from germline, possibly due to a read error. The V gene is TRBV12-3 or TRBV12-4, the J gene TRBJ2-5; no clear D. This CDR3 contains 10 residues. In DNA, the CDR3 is TGTGCCAGCAGTTTATCTCCTCCTCACTTC. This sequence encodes CASSLSPPHF.

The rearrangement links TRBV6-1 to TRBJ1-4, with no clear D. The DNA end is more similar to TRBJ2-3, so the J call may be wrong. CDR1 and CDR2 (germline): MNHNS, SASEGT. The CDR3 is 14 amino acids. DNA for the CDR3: TGTGCCAGCAGTGAAATCGGGTTAGTTGATACGCAGTATTTT. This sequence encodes CASSEIGLVDTQYF.

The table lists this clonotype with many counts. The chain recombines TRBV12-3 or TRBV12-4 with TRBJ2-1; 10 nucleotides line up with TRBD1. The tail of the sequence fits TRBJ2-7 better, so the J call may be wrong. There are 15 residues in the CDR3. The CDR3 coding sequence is TGTGCCAGCAGTTACCTGGACAGGGGGGGCGATGAGCAGTACTTC. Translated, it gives CASSYLDRGGDEQYF.

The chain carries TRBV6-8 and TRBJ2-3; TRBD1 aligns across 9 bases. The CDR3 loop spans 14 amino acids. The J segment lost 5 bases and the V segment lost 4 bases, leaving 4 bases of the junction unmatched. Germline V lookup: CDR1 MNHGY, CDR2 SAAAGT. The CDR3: CASSWTGAGDTQYF. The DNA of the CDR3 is TGTGCCAGCAGTTGGACAGGGGCGGGAGATACGCAGTATTTT.

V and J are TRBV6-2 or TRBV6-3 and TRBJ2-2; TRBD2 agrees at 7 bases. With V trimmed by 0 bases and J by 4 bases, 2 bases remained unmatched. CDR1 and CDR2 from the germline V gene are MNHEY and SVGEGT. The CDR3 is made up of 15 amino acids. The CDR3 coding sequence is TGTGCCAGCAGTTACTCCCAGCGGGGCACCGGGGAGCTGTTTTTT. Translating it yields CASSYSQRGTGELFF.

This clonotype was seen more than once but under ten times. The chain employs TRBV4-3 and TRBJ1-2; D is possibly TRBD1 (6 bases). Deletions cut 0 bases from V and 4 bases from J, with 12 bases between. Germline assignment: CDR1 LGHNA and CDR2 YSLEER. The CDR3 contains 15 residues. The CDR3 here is CASSQDARTVYGYTF. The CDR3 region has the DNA TGCGCCAGCAGCCAAGATGCAAGGACAGTCTATGGCTACACCTTC.

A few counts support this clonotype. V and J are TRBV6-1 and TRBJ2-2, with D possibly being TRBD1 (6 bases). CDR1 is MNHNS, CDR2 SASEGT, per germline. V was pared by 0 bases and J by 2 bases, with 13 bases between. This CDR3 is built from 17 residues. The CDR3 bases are TGTGCCAGCAGTGAAGCGCATGGGGGACACAACACCGGGGAGCTGTTTTTT. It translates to CASSEAHGGHNTGELFF.

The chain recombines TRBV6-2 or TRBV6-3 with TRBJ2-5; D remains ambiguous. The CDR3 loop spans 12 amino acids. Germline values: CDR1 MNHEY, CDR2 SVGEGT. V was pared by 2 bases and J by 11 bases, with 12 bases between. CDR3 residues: CASSYGYNEQYF. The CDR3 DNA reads TGTGCCAGCAGTTACGGATACAATGAGCAGTACTTC.

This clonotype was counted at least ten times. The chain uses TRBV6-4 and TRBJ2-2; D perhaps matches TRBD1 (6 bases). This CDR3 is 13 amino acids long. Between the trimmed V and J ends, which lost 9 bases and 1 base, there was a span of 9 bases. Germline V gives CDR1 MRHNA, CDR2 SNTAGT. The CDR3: CASQQGNTGELFF. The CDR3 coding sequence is TGTGCCAGTCAACAGGGGAACACCGGGGAGCTGTTTTTT.

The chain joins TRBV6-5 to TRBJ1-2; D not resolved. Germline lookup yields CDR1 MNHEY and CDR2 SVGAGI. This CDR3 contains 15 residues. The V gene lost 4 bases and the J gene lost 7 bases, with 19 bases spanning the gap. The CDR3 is CASSLSVTRTFGYTF. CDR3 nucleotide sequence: TGTGCCAGCAGTTTGTCTGTGACTAGGACGTTTGGCTACACCTTC.

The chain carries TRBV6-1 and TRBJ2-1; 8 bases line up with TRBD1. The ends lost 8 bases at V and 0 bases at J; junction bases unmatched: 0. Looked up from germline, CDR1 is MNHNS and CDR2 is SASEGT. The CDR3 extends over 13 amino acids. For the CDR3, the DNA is TGTGCCAGCGGACAGGGCTCCTACAATGAGCAGTTCTTC. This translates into CASGQGSYNEQFF.

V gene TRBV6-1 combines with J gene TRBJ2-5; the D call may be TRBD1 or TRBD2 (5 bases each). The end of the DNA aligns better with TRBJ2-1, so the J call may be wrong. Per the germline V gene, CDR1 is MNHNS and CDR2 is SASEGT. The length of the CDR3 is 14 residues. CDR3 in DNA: TGTGCCAGCAGCCCTCGGGACCCCTTAGAGACCCAGTTCTTC. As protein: CASSPRDPLETQFF.

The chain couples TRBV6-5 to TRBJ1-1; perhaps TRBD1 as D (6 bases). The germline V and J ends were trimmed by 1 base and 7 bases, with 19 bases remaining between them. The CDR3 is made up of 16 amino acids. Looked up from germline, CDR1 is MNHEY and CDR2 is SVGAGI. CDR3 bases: TGTGCCAGCAGTTACTTATGGGGGCGGGGTTTAAGTGAAGCTTTCTTT. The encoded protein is CASSYLWGRGLSEAFF.

CDR3 protein: CASSLAVDWGEQYF. In DNA, the CDR3 is TGTGCCAGCAGCTTAGCGGTGGACTGGGGGGAGCAGTACTTC. The gene calls are TRBV7-3 and TRBJ2-5, with D possibly TRBD2 on 6 matching bases. Germline values: CDR1 SGHTA, CDR2 FQGTGA. This CDR3 spans 14 amino acids. V was clipped by 2 bases and J by 11 bases, with 18 bases between them.

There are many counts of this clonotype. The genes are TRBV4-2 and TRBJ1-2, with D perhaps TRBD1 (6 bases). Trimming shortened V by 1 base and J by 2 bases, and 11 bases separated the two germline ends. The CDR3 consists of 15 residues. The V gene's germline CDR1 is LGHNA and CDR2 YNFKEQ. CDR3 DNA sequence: TGTGCCAGCAGCCAAGGATCAGGGGCCAACTATGGCTACACCTTC. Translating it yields CASSQGSGANYGYTF.

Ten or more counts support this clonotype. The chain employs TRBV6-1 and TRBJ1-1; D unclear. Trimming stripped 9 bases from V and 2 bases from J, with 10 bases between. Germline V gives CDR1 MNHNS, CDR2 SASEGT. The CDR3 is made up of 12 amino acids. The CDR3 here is CASSTANTEAFF. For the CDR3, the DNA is TGTGCCAGTAGCACCGCTAACACTGAAGCTTTCTTT.

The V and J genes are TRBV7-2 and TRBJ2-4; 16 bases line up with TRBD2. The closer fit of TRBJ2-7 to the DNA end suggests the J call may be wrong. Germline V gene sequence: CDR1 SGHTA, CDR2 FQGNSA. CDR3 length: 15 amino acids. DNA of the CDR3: TGTGCCAGCGCGGGACTAGCGGGAGGGCCGGGCGAGCAGTACTTC. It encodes CASAGLAGGPGEQYF.

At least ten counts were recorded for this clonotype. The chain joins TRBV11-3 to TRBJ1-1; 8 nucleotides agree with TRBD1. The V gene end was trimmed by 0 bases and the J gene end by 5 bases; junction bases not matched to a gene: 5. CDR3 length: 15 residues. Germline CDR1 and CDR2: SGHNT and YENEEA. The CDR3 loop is CASSLDGRQGTEAFF. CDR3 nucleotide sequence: TGTGCCAGCAGCTTAGACGGTCGACAGGGGACTGAAGCTTTCTTT. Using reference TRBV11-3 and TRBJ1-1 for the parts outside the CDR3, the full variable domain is EAGVVQSPRYKIIEKKQPVAFWCNPISGHNTLYWYLQNLGQGPELLIRYENEEAVDDSQLPKDRFSAERLKGVDSTLKIQPAELGDSAVYLCASSLDGRQGTEAFFGQGTRLTVV.

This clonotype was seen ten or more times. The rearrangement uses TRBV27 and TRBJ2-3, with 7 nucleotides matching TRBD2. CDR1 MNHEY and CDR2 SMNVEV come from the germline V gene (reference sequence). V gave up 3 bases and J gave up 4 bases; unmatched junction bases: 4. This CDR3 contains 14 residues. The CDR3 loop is CASSFRLAADTQYF. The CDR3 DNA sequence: TGTGCCAGCAGTTTCCGACTAGCCGCAGATACGCAGTATTTT.